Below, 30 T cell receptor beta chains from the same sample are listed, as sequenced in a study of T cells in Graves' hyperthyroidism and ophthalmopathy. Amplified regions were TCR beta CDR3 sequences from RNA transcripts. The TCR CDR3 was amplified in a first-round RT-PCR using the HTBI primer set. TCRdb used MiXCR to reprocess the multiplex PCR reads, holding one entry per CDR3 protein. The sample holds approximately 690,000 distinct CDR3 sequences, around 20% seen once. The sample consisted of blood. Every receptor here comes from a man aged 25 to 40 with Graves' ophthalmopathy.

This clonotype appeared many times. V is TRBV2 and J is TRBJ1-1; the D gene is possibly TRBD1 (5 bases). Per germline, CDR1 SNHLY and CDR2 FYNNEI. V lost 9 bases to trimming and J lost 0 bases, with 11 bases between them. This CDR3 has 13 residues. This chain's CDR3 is CASGAGMNTEAFF. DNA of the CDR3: TGTGCCAGTGGGGCGGGGATGAACACTGAAGCTTTCTTT.

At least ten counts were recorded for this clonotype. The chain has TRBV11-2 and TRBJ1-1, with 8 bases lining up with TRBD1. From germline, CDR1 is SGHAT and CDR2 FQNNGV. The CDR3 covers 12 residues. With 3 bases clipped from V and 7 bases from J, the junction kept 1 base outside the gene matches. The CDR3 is CASSFTGGEAFF. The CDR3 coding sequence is TGTGCCAGCAGCTTCACAGGGGGTGAAGCTTTCTTT.

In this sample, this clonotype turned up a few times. The CDR3 region is CASSFKRGNTEAFF. The CDR3 DNA follows: TGTGCCAGCAGTTTTAAAAGGGGAAACACTGAAGCTTTCTTT. The chain uses TRBV28 and TRBJ1-1, with TRBD1 as a possible D gene (5 bases). The germline V gene has CDR1 MDHEN and CDR2 SYDVKM. CDR3 length: 14 amino acids. Trimming shortened V by 3 bases and J by 2 bases, and 10 bases separated the two germline ends.

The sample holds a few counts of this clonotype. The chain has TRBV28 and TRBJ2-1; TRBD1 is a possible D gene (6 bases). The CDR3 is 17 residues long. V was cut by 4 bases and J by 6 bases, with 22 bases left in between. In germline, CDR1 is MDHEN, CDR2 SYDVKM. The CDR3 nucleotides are TGTGCCAGCAGTTCTTATTTCAACAGGGTGGAGGTCAATGAGCAGTTCTTC. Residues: CASSSYFNRVEVNEQFF. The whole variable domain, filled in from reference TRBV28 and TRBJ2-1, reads DVKVTQSSRYLVKRTGEKVFLECVQDMDHENMFWYRQDPGLGLRLIYFSYDVKMKEKGDIPEGYSVSREKKERFSLILESASTNQTSMYLCASSSYFNRVEVNEQFFGPGTRLTVL.

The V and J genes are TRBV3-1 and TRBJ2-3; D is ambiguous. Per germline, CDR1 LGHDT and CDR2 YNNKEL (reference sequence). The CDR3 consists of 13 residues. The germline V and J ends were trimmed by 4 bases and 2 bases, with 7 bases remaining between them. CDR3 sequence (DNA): TGTGCCAGCAGCCTAAGGCACACAGATACGCAGTATTTT. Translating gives CASSLRHTDTQYF.

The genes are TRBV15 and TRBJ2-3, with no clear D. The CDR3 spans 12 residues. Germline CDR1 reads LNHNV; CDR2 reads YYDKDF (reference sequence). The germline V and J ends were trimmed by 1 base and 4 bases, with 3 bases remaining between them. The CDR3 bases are TGTGCCACCAGCAGAGGAGCAGATACGCAGTATTTT. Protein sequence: CATSRGADTQYF. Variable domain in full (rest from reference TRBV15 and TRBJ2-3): DAMVIQNPRYQVTQFGKPVTLSCSQTLNHNVMYWYQQKSSQAPKLLFHYYDKDFNNEADTPDNFQSRRPNTSFCFLDIRSPGLGDTAMYLCATSRGADTQYFGPGTRLTVL.

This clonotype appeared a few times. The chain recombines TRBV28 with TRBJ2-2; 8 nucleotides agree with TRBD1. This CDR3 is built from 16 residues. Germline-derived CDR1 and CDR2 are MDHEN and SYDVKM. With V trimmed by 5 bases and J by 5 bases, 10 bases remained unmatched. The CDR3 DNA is TGTGCCAGCAGTGTCCCGCAGGGGGCGGGGACCGGGGAGCTGTTTTTT. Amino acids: CASSVPQGAGTGELFF. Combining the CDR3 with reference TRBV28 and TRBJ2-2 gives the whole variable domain DVKVTQSSRYLVKRTGEKVFLECVQDMDHENMFWYRQDPGLGLRLIYFSYDVKMKEKGDIPEGYSVSREKKERFSLILESASTNQTSMYLCASSVPQGAGTGELFFGEGSRLTVL.

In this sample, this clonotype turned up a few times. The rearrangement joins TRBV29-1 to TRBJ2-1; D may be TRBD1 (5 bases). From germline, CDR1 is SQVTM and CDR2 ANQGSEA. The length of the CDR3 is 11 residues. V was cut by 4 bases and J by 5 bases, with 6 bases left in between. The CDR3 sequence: CSVGQNNEQFF. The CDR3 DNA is TGCAGCGTTGGACAGAACAATGAGCAGTTCTTC.

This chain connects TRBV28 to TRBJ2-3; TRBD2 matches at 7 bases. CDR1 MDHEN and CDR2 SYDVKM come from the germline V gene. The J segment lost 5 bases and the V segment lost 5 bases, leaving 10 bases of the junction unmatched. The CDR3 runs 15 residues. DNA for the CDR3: TGTGCCAGCAGTCCTCTGGGGGGGGAGGTAGATACGCAGTATTTT. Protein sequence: CASSPLGGEVDTQYF.

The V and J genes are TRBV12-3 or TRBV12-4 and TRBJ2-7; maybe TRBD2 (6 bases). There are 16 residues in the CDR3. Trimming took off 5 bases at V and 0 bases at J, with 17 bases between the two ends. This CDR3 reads CASSPWGSGSSYEQYF. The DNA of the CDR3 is TGTGCCAGCAGTCCCTGGGGTAGCGGTAGCTCCTACGAGCAGTACTTC.

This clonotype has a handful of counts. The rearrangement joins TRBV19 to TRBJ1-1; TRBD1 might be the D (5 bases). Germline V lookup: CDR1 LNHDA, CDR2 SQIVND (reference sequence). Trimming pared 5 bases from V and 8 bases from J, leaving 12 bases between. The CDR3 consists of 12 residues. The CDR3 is CASSARGTEAFF. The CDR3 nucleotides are TGTGCCAGTAGTGCCCGGGGCACCGAAGCTTTCTTT.

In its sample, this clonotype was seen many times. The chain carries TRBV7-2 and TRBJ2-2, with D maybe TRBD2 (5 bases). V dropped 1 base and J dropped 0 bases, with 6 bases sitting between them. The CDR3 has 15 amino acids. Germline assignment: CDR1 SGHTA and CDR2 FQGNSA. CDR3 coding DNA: TGTGCCAGCAGCTTAGGGCGGGCGAACACCGGGGAGCTGTTTTTT. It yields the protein CASSLGRANTGELFF. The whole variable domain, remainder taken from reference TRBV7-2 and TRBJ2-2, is GAGVSQSPSNKVTEKGKDVELRCDPISGHTALYWYRQSLGQGLEFLIYFQGNSAPDKSGLPSDRFSAERTGGSVSTLTIQRTQQEDSAVYLCASSLGRANTGELFFGEGSRLTVL.

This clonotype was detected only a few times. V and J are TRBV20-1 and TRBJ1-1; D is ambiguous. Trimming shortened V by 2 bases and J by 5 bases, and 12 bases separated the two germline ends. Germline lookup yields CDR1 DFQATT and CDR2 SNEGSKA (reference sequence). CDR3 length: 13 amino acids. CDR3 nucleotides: TGCAGTGCTAGAATTGCAGGCAGGACTGAAGCTTTCTTT. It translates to CSARIAGRTEAFF.

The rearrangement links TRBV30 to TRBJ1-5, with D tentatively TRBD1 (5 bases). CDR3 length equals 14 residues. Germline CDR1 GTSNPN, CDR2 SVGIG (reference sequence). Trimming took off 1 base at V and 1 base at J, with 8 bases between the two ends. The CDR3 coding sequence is TGTGCCTGGAGTGCCGGGGGGAGCAATCAGCCCCAGCATTTT. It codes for CAWSAGGSNQPQHF.

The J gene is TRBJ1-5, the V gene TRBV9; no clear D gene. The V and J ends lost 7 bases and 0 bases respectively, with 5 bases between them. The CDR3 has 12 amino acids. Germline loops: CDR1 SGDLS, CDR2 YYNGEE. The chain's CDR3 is CASGHSNQPQHF. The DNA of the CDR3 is TGTGCCAGCGGGCATAGCAATCAGCCCCAGCATTTT.

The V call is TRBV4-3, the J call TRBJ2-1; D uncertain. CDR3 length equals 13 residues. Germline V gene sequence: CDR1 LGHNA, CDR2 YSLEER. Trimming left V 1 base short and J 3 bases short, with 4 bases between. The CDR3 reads CASSQVGYNEQFF. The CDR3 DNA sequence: TGCGCCAGCAGCCAAGTGGGCTACAATGAGCAGTTCTTC.

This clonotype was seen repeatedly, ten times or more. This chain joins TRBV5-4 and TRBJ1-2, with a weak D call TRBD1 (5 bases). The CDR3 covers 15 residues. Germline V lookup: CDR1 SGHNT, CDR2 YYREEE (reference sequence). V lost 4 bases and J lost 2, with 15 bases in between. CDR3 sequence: CASSPPGGSNYGYTF. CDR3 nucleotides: TGTGCCAGCAGCCCCCCGGGGGGGAGCAACTATGGCTACACCTTC.

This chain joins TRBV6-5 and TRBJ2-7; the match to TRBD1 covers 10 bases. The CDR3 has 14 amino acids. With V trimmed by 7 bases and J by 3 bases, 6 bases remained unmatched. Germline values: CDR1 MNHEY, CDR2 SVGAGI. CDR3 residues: CASIIRDRGYEQYF. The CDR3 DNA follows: TGTGCCAGCATTATCCGGGACAGGGGCTACGAGCAGTACTTC.

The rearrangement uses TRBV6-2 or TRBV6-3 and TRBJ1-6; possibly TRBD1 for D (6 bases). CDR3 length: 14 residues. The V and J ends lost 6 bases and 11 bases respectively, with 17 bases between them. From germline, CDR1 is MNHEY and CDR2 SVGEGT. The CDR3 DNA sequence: TGTGCCAGCAGACTACAGGGTCAGACGGCACCCCTCCACTTT. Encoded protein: CASRLQGQTAPLHF.

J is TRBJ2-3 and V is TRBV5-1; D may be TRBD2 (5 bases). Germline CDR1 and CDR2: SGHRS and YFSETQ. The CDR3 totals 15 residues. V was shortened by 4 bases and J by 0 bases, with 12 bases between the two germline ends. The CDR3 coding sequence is TGCGCCAGCAGCACCCGGACGGGGAGCACAGATACGCAGTATTTT. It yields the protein CASSTRTGSTDTQYF. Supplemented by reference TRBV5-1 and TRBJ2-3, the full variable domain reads KAGVTQTPRYLIKTRGQQVTLSCSPISGHRSVSWYQQTPGQGLQFLFEYFSETQRNKGNFPGRFSGRQFSNSRSEMNVSTLELGDSALYLCASSTRTGSTDTQYFGPGTRLTVL.

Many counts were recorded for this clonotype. CDR3 in amino acids: CASSPPPSSYNEQFF. In DNA, the CDR3 is TGTGCCAGCAGCCCCCCGCCGAGCTCCTACAATGAGCAGTTCTTC. V usage is TRBV7-8 and J usage is TRBJ2-1; D is unclear. The CDR3 covers 15 residues. Per the germline V gene, CDR1 is SGHVS and CDR2 is FQNEAQ. Deletions cut 5 bases from V and 0 bases from J, with 11 bases between.

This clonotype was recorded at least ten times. CDR3 nucleotide sequence: TGTGCCAGCATCAACGCTGGGACAGGGCAAGAGACCCAGTACTTC. Protein: CASINAGTGQETQYF. The rearrangement links TRBV7-9 to TRBJ2-5; TRBD1 aligns across 9 bases. The germline V gene encodes CDR1 SEHNR and CDR2 FQNEAQ (reference sequence). This CDR3 is 15 amino acids long. The junction had 8 bases not matched to a gene; V was cut back by 7 bases and J by 2 bases.

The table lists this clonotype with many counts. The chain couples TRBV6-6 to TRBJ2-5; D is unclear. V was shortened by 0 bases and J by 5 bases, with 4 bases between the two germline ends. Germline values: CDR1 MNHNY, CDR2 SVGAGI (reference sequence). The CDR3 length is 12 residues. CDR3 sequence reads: CASSYSQETQYF. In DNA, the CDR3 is TGTGCCAGCAGTTACTCCCAGGAGACCCAGTACTTC.

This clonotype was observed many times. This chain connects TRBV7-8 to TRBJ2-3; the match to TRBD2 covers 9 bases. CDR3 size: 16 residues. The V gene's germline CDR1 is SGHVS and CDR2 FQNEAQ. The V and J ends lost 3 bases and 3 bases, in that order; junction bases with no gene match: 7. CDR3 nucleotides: TGTGCCAGCAGCTTTGCTCTTAGCGGGAGTACAGATACGCAGTATTTT. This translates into CASSFALSGSTDTQYF.

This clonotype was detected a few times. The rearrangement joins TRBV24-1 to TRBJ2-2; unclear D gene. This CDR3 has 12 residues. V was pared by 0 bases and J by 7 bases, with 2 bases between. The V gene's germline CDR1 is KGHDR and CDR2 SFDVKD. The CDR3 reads CATSDLRGELFF. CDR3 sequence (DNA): TGTGCCACCAGTGATTTGCGCGGGGAGCTGTTTTTT.

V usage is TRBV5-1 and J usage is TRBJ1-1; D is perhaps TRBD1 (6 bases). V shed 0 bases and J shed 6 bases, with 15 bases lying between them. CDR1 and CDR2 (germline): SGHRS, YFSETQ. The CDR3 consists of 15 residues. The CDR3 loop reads CASSLGAGAGAEAFF. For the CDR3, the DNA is TGCGCCAGCAGCTTGGGGGCAGGGGCGGGCGCTGAAGCTTTCTTT.

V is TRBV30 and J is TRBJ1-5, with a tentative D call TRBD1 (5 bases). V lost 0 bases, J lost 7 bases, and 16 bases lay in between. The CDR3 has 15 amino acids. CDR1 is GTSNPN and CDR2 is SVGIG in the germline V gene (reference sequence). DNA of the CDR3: TGTGCCTGGAGTGTTCCCGACAGCCGCGGACAGCCCCAGCATTTT. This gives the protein CAWSVPDSRGQPQHF.

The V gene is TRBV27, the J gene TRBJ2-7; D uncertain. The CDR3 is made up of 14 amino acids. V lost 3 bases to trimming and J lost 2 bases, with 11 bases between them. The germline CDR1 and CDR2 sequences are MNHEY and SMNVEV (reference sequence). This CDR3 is CASSFSTDTYEQYF. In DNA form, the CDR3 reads TGTGCCAGCAGTTTCTCGACGGATACCTACGAGCAGTACTTC.

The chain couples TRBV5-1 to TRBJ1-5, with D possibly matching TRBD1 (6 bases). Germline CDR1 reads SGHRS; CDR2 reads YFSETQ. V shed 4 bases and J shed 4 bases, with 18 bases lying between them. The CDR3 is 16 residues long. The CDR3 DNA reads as TGCGCCAGCAGCCAAGAGGAAAGGGGGGGTAATCAGCCCCAGCATTTT. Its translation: CASSQEERGGNQPQHF.

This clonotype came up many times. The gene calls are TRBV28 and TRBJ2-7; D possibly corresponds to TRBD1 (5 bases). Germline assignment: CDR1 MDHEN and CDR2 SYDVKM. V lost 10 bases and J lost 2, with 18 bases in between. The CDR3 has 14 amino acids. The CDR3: CATSPQGTTYEQYF. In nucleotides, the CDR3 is TGTGCCACCTCCCCGCAGGGCACTACCTACGAGCAGTACTTC.